Included here is one T cell receptor beta chain sequence, with context. TCRdb's table, derived via immunoSEQ multiplex PCR, lists solely in-frame clones and lacks some. The table records about 20,000 clones, 70% to 80% of them present only once. This specimen comes from a study of PD-1 blockade in classical Hodgkin lymphoma. Time point of the sample: cycle 4 day 1 (C4D1), after less than 7 weeks of nivolumab. Patients all relapsed after autologous stem cell transplantation, and there was variation in brentuximab vedotin exposure. Trimming shortened V by 1 base and J by 7 bases, and 19 bases separated the two germline ends. Germline V gene sequence: CDR1 SNHLY, CDR2 FYNNEI. The CDR3 spans 16 residues.

The TCR sequence derives from a human donor with classical Hodgkin lymphoma. The V and J genes are TRBV2 and TRBJ1-2, with D possibly matching TRBD1 (5 bases). This sample comprised peripheral blood mononuclear cells (PBMCs), obtained before the fourth cycle of nivolumab. The DNA of the CDR3 is TGTGCCAGCAGTGAAGAGATTAGTGGCAGGGAGTTTGGCTACACCTTC. Protein sequence: CASSEEISGREFGYTF.